The rows below give T cell receptor beta chains drawn from one sample of a study of T-cell reconstitution after alpha-beta-depleted transplantation in children. One entry per CDR3 protein results from TCRdb running MiXCR on the PCR reads. Of approximately 98,000 distinct CDR3 sequences in the sample, around 6.4% are singletons; the top ten hold 23%. The source was PBMCs, mostly from graft donor cells, collected 360 days after TCRalphabeta/CD19-depleted stem cell transplant. These receptors came from a male patient aged 2 to 9 who had a stem cell transplant for acute lymphoblastic leukemia, so the T cells may come from the graft donor. Each CDR3 is given without its conserved first and last residue.

v_call	j_call	cdr3_aa
TRBV2	TRBJ1-2	ASSWPSRSSYGYT
TRBV7-6	TRBJ1-2	ASSLGGTWS
TRBV7-2	TRBJ2-1	ASSSRPTGEYNEQF
TRBV27	TRBJ2-3	ASRPQLAATRDTQY
TRBV28	TRBJ2-5	ASSLRGWYQETQY
TRBV29-1	TRBJ1-4	SVEGAREVPTNEKLF
TRBV7-7	TRBJ2-5	ASSLGQPGETQY
TRBV9	TRBJ2-1	ASSVEAVYYNEQF
TRBV5-6	TRBJ2-7	ASSITGREQY
TRBV7-9	TRBJ2-1	ASSLGLFGPF
TRBV19	TRBJ2-3	ASSTILVDTQY
TRBV28	TRBJ2-1	ASSFKAGVLNEQF
TRBV7-9	TRBJ2-1	ASRLSGEYNEQF
TRBV6-2/TRBV6-3	TRBJ1-1	ASRKEGGLRRGNTEAF
TRBV9	TRBJ1-1	ASSPAQGAFYNTEAF
TRBV6-5	TRBJ2-7	ASSYSDRSYEQY
TRBV6-2/TRBV6-3	TRBJ2-3	ASSSLLAGGTDTQY
TRBV20-1	TRBJ2-7	SASGRGGYISGYEQY
TRBV20-1	TRBJ2-2	SGTGANGELF
TRBV6-2/TRBV6-3	TRBJ1-2	ASGRRSYGYT
TRBV6-5	TRBJ2-2	ASSYSLRGNTGELF
TRBV28	TRBJ2-2	ASSFLGGELF
TRBV4-3	TRBJ2-7	ASSQGRGGYSYEQY
TRBV6-1	TRBJ2-5	ASSQLSRDQETQY
TRBV7-9	TRBJ2-7	ASGPGLVPYEQY
TRBV27	TRBJ2-3	ASLRGGVEY
TRBV12-3/TRBV12-4	TRBJ2-7	ASSFRQRNYEQY
TRBV12-3/TRBV12-4	TRBJ2-4	ASSLTSGGAGTKNIQY
TRBV10-3	TRBJ2-2	AIRSDTSANTGELF
TRBV9	TRBJ2-1	ASSVRTGSGSYNEQF
TRBV6-2/TRBV6-3	TRBJ2-7	ASSYSRSLKGQREGTYEQY
TRBV20-1	TRBJ1-1	SPRAEAF
TRBV4-3	TRBJ1-1	ASSRDRGFSEAF
TRBV19	TRBJ2-1	ASRGPRTSDEQF
TRBV21-1	TRBJ2-1	ASSTQQF
TRBV6-1	TRBJ2-3	ASSDPLAGATTDTQY
TRBV9	TRBJ1-4	ASSPGGLEKLF
TRBV12-3/TRBV12-4	TRBJ1-1	ASSLRGNTEAF
TRBV6-5	TRBJ2-2	ASSYGAGELF
TRBV3-1	TRBJ2-7	ACSQLTGTSTFYEQY
TRBV28	TRBJ2-7	ASSPLGGRRYEQY
TRBV3-1	TRBJ2-1	ASSYGTPYNEQF
TRBV6-5	TRBJ2-7	ASSFGLAGLYEQY
TRBV10-3	TRBJ2-3	AISVGAEDTQY
TRBV6-2/TRBV6-3	TRBJ1-6	ASRLGVEDSPLH
TRBV7-9	TRBJ2-7	ASSANFHEQY
TRBV5-1	TRBJ2-7	ASSFPSGRAGEEQY
TRBV7-2	TRBJ1-6	ASSDRDRGYNSPLH
TRBV28	TRBJ1-5	ASSRQSRGEPQH
TRBV15	TRBJ1-4	ATSREGGGREKLF
TRBV14	TRBJ2-1	ASSQGLARMNNEQF
TRBV25-1	TRBJ2-6	ASSYDRGSRAGANVLT
TRBV6-1	TRBJ2-2	ATGRGGTGELF
TRBV12-3/TRBV12-4	TRBJ2-3	ASSQYRQDTQY
TRBV11-2	TRBJ2-7	ASSLALAGEEQY
TRBV7-9	TRBJ2-7	ASSLGRSRDRLEQY
TRBV19	TRBJ1-1	ASSVPGRMNTEAF